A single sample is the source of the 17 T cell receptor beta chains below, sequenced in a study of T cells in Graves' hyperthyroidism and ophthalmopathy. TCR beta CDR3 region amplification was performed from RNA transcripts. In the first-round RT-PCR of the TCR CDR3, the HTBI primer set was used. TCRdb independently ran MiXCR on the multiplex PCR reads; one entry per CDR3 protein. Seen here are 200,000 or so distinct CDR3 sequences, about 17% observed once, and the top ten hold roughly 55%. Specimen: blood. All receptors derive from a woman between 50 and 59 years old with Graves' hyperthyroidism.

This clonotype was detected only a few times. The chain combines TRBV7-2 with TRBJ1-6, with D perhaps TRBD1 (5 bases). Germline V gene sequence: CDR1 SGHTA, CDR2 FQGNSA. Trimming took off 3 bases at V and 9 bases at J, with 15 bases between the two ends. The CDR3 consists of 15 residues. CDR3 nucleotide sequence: TGTGCCAGCAGCTTGTTTTCCGGGGCCGGTTCACCCCTCCACTTT. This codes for CASSLFSGAGSPLHF.

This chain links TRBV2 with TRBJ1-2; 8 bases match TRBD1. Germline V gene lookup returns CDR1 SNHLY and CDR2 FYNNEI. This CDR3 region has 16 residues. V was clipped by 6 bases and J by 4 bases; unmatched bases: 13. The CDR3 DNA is TGTGCCAGCAGGGACAGGGCAACCCAATTCCTCTATGGCTACACCTTC. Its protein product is CASRDRATQFLYGYTF.

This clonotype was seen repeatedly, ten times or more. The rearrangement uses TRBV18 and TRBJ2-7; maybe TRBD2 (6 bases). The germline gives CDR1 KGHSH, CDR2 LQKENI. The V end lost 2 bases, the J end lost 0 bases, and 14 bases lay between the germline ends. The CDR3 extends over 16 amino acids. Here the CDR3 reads CASSPMPGESSYEQYF. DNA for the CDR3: TGTGCCAGCTCACCAATGCCGGGGGAAAGCTCCTACGAGCAGTACTTC.

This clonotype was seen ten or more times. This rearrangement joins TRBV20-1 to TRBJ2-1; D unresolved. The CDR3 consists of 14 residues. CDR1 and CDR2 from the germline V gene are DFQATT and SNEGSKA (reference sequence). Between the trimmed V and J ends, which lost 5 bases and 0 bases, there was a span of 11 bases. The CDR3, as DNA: TGCAGTGCTCGCGACGGGTCCTCCTACAATGAGCAGTTCTTC. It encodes CSARDGSSYNEQFF.

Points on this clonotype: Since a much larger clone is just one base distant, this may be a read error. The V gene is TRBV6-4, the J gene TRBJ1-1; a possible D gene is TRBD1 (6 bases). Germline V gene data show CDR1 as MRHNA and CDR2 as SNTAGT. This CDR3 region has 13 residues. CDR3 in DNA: TGTGCCAGCTCATTCGAGGGGGTGTTTGAAGCTTCCTTT. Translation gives CASSFEGVFEASF.

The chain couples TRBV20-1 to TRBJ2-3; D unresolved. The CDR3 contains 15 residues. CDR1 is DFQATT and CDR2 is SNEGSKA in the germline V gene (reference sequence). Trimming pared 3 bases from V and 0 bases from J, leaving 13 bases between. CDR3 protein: CSARGLSLSTDTQYF. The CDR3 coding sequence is TGCAGTGCTAGGGGCCTGTCGCTTAGCACAGATACGCAGTATTTT.

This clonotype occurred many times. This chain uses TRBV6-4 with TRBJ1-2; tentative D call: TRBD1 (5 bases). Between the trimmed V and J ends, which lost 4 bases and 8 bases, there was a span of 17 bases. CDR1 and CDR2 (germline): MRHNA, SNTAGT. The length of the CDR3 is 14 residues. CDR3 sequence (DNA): TGTGCCAGCAGTGCCCTCGGGGGTAAAATGGGCTACACCTTC. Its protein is CASSALGGKMGYTF.

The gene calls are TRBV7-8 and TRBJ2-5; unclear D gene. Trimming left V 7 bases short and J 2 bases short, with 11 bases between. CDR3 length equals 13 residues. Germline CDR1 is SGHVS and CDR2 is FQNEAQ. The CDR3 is CASTRAPQETQYF. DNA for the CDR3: TGTGCCAGCACCAGAGCCCCACAAGAGACCCAGTACTTC.

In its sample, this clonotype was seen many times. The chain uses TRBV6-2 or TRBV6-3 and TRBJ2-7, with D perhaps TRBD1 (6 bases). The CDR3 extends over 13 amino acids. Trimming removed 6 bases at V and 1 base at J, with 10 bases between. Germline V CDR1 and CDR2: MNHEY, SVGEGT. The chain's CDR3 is CASRETGSYEQYF. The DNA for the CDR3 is TGTGCCAGCAGAGAGACAGGATCCTACGAGCAGTACTTC.

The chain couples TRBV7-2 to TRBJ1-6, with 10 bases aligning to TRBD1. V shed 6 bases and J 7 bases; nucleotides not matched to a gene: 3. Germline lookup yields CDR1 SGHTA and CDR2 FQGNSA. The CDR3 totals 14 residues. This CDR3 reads CASRPGQGNSPLHF. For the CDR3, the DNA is TGTGCCAGCAGACCGGGACAGGGGAATTCACCCCTCCACTTT. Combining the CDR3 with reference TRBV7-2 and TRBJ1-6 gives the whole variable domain GAGVSQSPSNKVTEKGKDVELRCDPISGHTALYWYRQSLGQGLEFLIYFQGNSAPDKSGLPSDRFSAERTGGSVSTLTIQRTQQEDSAVYLCASRPGQGNSPLHFGNGTRLTVT.

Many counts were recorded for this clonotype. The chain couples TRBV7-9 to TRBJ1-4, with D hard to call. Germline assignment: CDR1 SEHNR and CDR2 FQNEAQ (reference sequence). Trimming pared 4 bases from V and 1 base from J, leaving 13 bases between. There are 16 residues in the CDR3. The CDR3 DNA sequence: TGTGCCAGCAGCTCAATAGAGGCTGGAACTAATGAAAAACTGTTTTTT. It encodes CASSSIEAGTNEKLFF.

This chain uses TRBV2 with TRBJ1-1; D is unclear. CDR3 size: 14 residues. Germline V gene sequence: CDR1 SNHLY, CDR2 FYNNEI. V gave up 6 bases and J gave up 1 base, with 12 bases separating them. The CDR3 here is CASSPVKGNTEAFF. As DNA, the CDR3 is TGTGCCAGCAGCCCTGTTAAGGGGAACACTGAAGCTTTCTTT.

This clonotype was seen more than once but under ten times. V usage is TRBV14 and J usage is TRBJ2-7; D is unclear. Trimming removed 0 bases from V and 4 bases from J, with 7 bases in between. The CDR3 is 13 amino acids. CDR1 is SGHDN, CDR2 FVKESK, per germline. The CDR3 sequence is CASSQEIGYEQYF. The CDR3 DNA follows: TGTGCCAGCAGCCAAGAAATAGGATACGAGCAGTACTTC.

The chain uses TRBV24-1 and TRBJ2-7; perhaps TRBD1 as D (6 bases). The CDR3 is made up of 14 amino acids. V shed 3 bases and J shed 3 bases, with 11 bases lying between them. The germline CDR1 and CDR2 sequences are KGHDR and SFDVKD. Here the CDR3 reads CATSDLTGNYEQYF. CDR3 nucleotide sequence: TGTGCCACCAGTGATCTTACAGGGAACTACGAGCAGTACTTC.

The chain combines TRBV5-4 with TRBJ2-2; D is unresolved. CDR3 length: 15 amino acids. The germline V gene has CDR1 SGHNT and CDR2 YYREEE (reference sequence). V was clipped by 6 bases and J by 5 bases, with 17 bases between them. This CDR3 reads CASTDLGLSTGELFF. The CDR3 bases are TGTGCCAGCACAGACTTGGGGTTGAGTACCGGGGAGCTGTTTTTT.

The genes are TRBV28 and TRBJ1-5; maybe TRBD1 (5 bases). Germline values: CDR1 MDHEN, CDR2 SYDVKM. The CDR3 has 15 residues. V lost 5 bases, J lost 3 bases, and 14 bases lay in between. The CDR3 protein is CASSTYRDPNQPQHF. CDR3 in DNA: TGTGCCAGCAGTACCTACCGGGACCCCAATCAGCCCCAGCATTTT.

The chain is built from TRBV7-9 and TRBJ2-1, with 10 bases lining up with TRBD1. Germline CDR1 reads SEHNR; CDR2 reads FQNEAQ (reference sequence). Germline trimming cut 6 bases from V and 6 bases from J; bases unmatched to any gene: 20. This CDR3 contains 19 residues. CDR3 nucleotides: TGTGCCAGCAGGGAAACCGGGACAGGGGAAGTCGAAACGTTCAATGAGCAGTTCTTC. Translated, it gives CASRETGTGEVETFNEQFF. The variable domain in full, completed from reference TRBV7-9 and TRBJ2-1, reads DTGVSQNPRHKITKRGQNVTFRCDPISEHNRLYWYRQTLGQGPEFLTYFQNEAQLEKSRLLSDRFSAERPKGSFSTLEIQRTEQGDSAMYLCASRETGTGEVETFNEQFFGPGTRLTVL.